Shown below are 10 T cell receptor beta chains from a single sample sequenced in a study of vaccination and CD4 T cells after COVID-19. Once obtained from cultured CD4+ T cells, the DNA was sequenced using the Oncomine TCR Beta short-read assay. One entry per CDR3 protein, called by TCRdb with MiXCR from the PCR reads. This table holds approximately 17,000 distinct CDR3 sequences, 50% to 65% found once. The treatment was: approximately nine-day PBMC culture with coronavirus spike peptide pools or control peptides (ViraFEST assay). Their antigens are not known. Sample: CD4+ T cells from blood, cultured in vitro. Receptor source: a human donor who had recovered from COVID-19.

This clonotype was counted a few times. The rearrangement uses TRBV11-1 and TRBJ1-1; D gene uncertain. The germline V gene has CDR1 SGHAT and CDR2 FQDESV (reference sequence). V was cut by 1 base and J by 8 bases, with 14 bases left in between. The CDR3 extends over 14 amino acids. The CDR3 protein is CASSLGRGPIEAFF. The CDR3 nucleotides are TGTGCCAGCAGCTTAGGCCGTGGTCCCATCGAAGCTTTCTTT.

The chain joins TRBV7-9 to TRBJ1-2, with 7 bases that match TRBD1. CDR3 length: 16 residues. The germline CDR1 and CDR2 sequences are SEHNR and FQNEAQ (reference sequence). Trimming cost V 4 bases and J 4 bases; bases outside gene matches: 12. The CDR3 DNA reads TGTGCCAGCAGCTCCTTCGACAGGGACTGGTCCTATGGCTACACCTTC. The encoded protein is CASSSFDRDWSYGYTF. Full variable domain (outside the CDR3, taken from reference TRBV7-9 and TRBJ1-2): DTGVSQNPRHKITKRGQNVTFRCDPISEHNRLYWYRQTLGQGPEFLTYFQNEAQLEKSRLLSDRFSAERPKGSFSTLEIQRTEQGDSAMYLCASSSFDRDWSYGYTFGSGTRLTVV.

This clonotype was counted between two and nine times. The chain links TRBV19 to TRBJ1-1, with a possible D match to TRBD1 (5 bases). This CDR3 contains 13 residues. The V end lost 7 bases, the J end lost 4 bases, and 13 bases lay between the germline ends. Germline CDR1 LNHDA, CDR2 SQIVND (reference sequence). CDR3 in DNA: TGTGCCAGTATCCCGGGACGTCGCACTGAAGCTTTCTTT. Protein sequence: CASIPGRRTEAFF.

CDR3: CASSGGARTGTGNTIYF. In DNA form, the CDR3 reads TGTGCCAGTAGTGGGGGAGCCAGGACAGGCACTGGAAACACCATATATTTT. The chain couples TRBV19 to TRBJ1-3; 7 bases are shared with TRBD1. V was clipped by 5 bases and J by 2 bases; unmatched bases: 12. Looked up from germline, CDR1 is LNHDA and CDR2 is SQIVND (reference sequence). The CDR3 is made up of 17 amino acids.

The gene calls are TRBV11-2 and TRBJ2-5; D is unclear. The CDR3 contains 12 residues. The germline V gene has CDR1 SGHAT and CDR2 FQNNGV. V was pared by 5 bases and J by 3 bases, with 7 bases between. CDR3 protein: CASSPWEETQYF. CDR3 bases: TGTGCCAGCAGCCCATGGGAAGAGACCCAGTACTTC.

This clonotype was seen more than once but under ten times. The chain uses TRBV12-3 or TRBV12-4 and TRBJ2-2; D perhaps matches TRBD1 (5 bases). The CDR3 runs to 13 residues. Between the trimmed V and J ends, which lost 3 bases and 6 bases, there was a span of 8 bases. CDR3 DNA: TGTGCCAGCAGTTTCAAGGGGTCCGGGGAGCTGTTTTTT. Translating gives CASSFKGSGELFF.

This clonotype occurred a few times. The chain carries TRBV10-1 and TRBJ1-6; 8 bases fit TRBD1. Germline V lookup: CDR1 WNHNN, CDR2 SYGVQD (reference sequence). Trimming took 6 bases from V and 9 from J; bases not matched to a gene: 4. The CDR3 extends over 13 amino acids. CDR3 loop: CASSTGQVSPLHF. The CDR3 DNA is TGCGCCAGCAGCACGGGACAGGTTTCACCCCTCCACTTT.

The gene calls are TRBV3-1 and TRBJ1-1; maybe TRBD1 (5 bases). From germline, CDR1 is LGHDT and CDR2 YNNKEL (reference sequence). There are 13 residues in the CDR3. Trimming shortened V by 5 bases and J by 7 bases, and 14 bases separated the two germline ends. Here the CDR3 reads CASSYLGGGEAFF. CDR3 nucleotides: TGTGCCAGCAGCTACCTGGGGGGAGGTGAAGCTTTCTTT.

This clonotype was seen a handful of times. The rearrangement links TRBV25-1 to TRBJ1-2; D is undetermined. V lost 5 bases, J lost 5 bases, and 18 bases lay in between. CDR3 length equals 15 residues. Per germline, CDR1 MGHDK and CDR2 SYGVNS. The DNA for the CDR3 is TGTGCCAGCAGTCCCAAGGACTTTTTTTCGTATGGCTACACCTTC. The encoded protein is CASSPKDFFSYGYTF.

V and J are TRBV5-4 and TRBJ2-1, with 12 nucleotides matching TRBD2. The germline V gene has CDR1 SGHNT and CDR2 YYREEE (reference sequence). After removal of 4 bases from V and 7 bases from J, the junction contained 9 bases not matched to a gene. This CDR3 is 16 amino acids long. CDR3 bases: TGTGCCAGCAGCCAGAAGGGCGGACTAGCGGGGAATGAGCAGTTCTTC. It codes for CASSQKGGLAGNEQFF.